These 20 T cell receptor beta chains were all obtained from the same sample, sequenced in a study of blood T cell repertoires in COVID-19. Clones were read by immunoSEQ multiplex PCR, and TCRdb kept only the in-frame ones, dropping some. This repertoire shows roughly 280,000 clones, approximately 85% found once; its top ten account for approximately 11%. The sample consisted of peripheral blood. The receptor set was obtained from a woman aged 65 to 85 with acute or convalescent COVID-19.

The gene calls are TRBV19 and TRBJ1-5; tentative D call: TRBD1 (5 bases). Germline V gene sequence: CDR1 LNHDA, CDR2 SQIVND (reference sequence). The CDR3 spans 15 residues. V lost 6 bases to trimming and J lost 1 base, with 13 bases between them. The CDR3 DNA follows: TGTGCCAGTAGGGTTGGGGGGAGCAGCAATCAGCCCCAGCATTTT. This sequence encodes CASRVGGSSNQPQHF.

The genes are TRBV6-5 and TRBJ2-7; the match to TRBD1 covers 11 bases. From germline, CDR1 is MNHEY and CDR2 SVGAGI. The CDR3 has 14 amino acids. V dropped 7 bases and J dropped 2; count of bases not matched to a gene: 4. This CDR3 is CASTRDRGTYEQYF. In DNA, the CDR3 is TGTGCCAGCACCCGGGACAGGGGGACCTACGAGCAGTACTTC.

V usage is TRBV3-1 (or the pseudogene TRBV3-2) and J usage is TRBJ1-1; tentatively, D is TRBD1 (6 bases). Germline CDR1 reads LGHDT; CDR2 reads YNNKEL (reference sequence). V lost 4 bases to trimming and J lost 3 bases, with 12 bases between them. This CDR3 comprises 14 residues. CDR3 protein: CASSRSAGDTEAFF. In nucleotides, the CDR3 is TGTGCCAGCAGCCGCTCCGCAGGGGACACTGAAGCTTTCTTT.

The J gene is TRBJ1-1, the V gene TRBV6-5, with TRBD1 matching 8 bases. The germline gives CDR1 MNHEY, CDR2 SVGAGI. CDR3 size: 16 residues. V dropped 0 bases and J dropped 1; count of bases not matched to a gene: 4. As DNA, the CDR3 is TGTGCCAGCAGTTACTCGATCCAGGGGGCGAACACTGAAGCTTTCTTT. It codes for CASSYSIQGANTEAFF.

The genes are TRBV7-2 and TRBJ2-3, with D possibly matching TRBD2 (5 bases). The CDR3 is 13 residues long. V dropped 6 bases and J dropped 6 bases, with 13 bases sitting between them. The V gene's germline CDR1 is SGHTA and CDR2 FQGNSA. CDR3 nucleotide sequence: TGTGCCAGCAGTCGGACTCCAGCGGATACGCAGTATTTT. Protein sequence: CASSRTPADTQYF.

The chain uses TRBV6-5 and TRBJ2-1; 8 positions agree with TRBD2. CDR1 is MNHEY and CDR2 is SVGAGI in the germline V gene. Trimming removed 4 bases from V and 9 bases from J; junction bases left unmatched: 11. The CDR3 is 15 residues long. The CDR3: CASSSPSGGYGEQFF. CDR3 coding DNA: TGTGCCAGCAGTTCCCCATCGGGGGGGTATGGTGAGCAGTTCTTC.

This chain connects TRBV5-8 to TRBJ2-7; the D is unclear. The V gene lost 4 bases and the J gene lost 2 bases, with 13 bases spanning the gap. This CDR3 is built from 14 residues. The germline CDR1 and CDR2 sequences are SGHTS and YDEGEE. Written as DNA, the CDR3 is TGTGCCAGCAGCGAGGCGGCCCGAGCCTACGAGCAGTACTTC. Translated: CASSEAARAYEQYF.

The chain carries TRBV18 and TRBJ2-1, with 12 bases aligning to TRBD2. CDR1 is KGHSH, CDR2 LQKENI, per germline. J lost 15 bases, V lost 3 bases, and 9 bases had no gene match. The CDR3 is 14 residues long. CDR3: CASSPRTTSGGPFF. The CDR3 DNA reads TGTGCCAGCTCACCTCGGACCACTAGCGGGGGGCCGTTCTTC.

V is TRBV10-3 and J is TRBJ2-2; weak D call: TRBD2 (7 bases). The V gene lost 4 bases and the J gene lost 3 bases, with 12 bases spanning the gap. Germline V gene data show CDR1 as ENHRY and CDR2 as SYGVKD. This CDR3 has 15 amino acids. Here the CDR3 reads CAISGTGRDTGELFF. CDR3 coding DNA: TGTGCCATCAGTGGTACAGGGAGGGACACCGGGGAGCTGTTTTTT.

This chain uses TRBV6-5 with TRBJ1-5; D may be TRBD1 (5 bases). This CDR3 contains 14 residues. The V gene's germline CDR1 is MNHEY and CDR2 SVGAGI. Trimming left V 6 bases short and J 2 bases short, with 11 bases between. The CDR3 reads CASSTGGGNQPQHF. CDR3 nucleotide sequence: TGTGCCAGCAGCACGGGGGGAGGCAATCAGCCCCAGCATTTT.

The rearrangement uses TRBV2 and TRBJ2-3; weak D call: TRBD2 (5 bases). The germline V and J ends were trimmed by 7 bases and 4 bases, with 9 bases remaining between them. CDR1 SNHLY and CDR2 FYNNEI come from the germline V gene. The CDR3 extends over 12 amino acids. DNA for the CDR3: TGTGCCAGCAAGCAGGAGGCAGATACGCAGTATTTT. The encoded protein is CASKQEADTQYF.

V is TRBV5-1 and J is TRBJ1-1; 9 nucleotides agree with TRBD1. CDR1 is SGHRS and CDR2 is YFSETQ in the germline V gene. The length of the CDR3 is 14 residues. The J segment lost 6 bases and the V segment lost 4 bases, leaving 7 bases of the junction unmatched. The CDR3 DNA sequence: TGCGCCAGCAGCGAGACAGGGGGAGCGCCTGAAGCTTTCTTT. Translating it yields CASSETGGAPEAFF.

This chain's CDR3 is CASSLAETGHEKLFF. The CDR3 nucleotides read TGCGCCAGCAGCTTGGCCGAAACAGGGCACGAAAAACTGTTTTTT. J is TRBJ1-4 and V is TRBV5-1; perhaps TRBD1 as D (6 bases). V lost 0 bases and J lost 8, with 14 bases in between. In germline, CDR1 is SGHRS, CDR2 YFSETQ. The CDR3 is made up of 15 amino acids.

This clone was seen a handful of times. The CDR3 DNA follows: TGTGCCAGTAGTAGCCGCCCAGGGGGAGATACTGAAGCTTTCTTT. Amino acid sequence: CASSSRPGGDTEAFF. The J gene is TRBJ1-1, the V gene TRBV19; the match to TRBD1 covers 7 bases. CDR1 is LNHDA, CDR2 SQIVND, per germline (reference sequence). This CDR3 is 15 amino acids long. The J segment lost 5 bases and the V segment lost 4 bases, leaving 10 bases of the junction unmatched.

The chain carries TRBV5-4 and TRBJ1-2; weak D call: TRBD1 (5 bases). Trimming cost V 0 bases and J 8 bases, with 11 bases left between them. CDR1 is SGHNT and CDR2 is YYREEE in the germline V gene (reference sequence). The CDR3 is 13 residues long. The CDR3 loop is CASSLVRADGYTF. DNA for the CDR3: TGTGCCAGCAGCTTGGTCAGGGCAGACGGCTACACCTTC.

The V call is TRBV3-1 (or the pseudogene TRBV3-2), the J call TRBJ2-1, with D perhaps TRBD2 (6 bases). Germline V CDR1 and CDR2: LGHDT, YNNKEL (reference sequence). This CDR3 has 11 residues. Trimming shortened V by 11 bases and J by 7 bases, and 12 bases separated the two germline ends. CDR3 DNA sequence: TGTGCCTGCGCCCGGGGGAATGAGCAGTTCTTC. Protein product: CACARGNEQFF.

The chain combines TRBV5-1 with TRBJ1-3; 9 positions agree with TRBD1. Looked up from germline, CDR1 is SGHRS and CDR2 is YFSETQ. CDR3 length equals 14 residues. The J segment lost 4 bases and the V segment lost 8 bases, leaving 7 bases of the junction unmatched. CDR3 nucleotides: TGCGCCAGTAAACAGGGGGCGCGAGGAAACACCATATATTTT. It specifies CASKQGARGNTIYF.

The V call is TRBV2, the J call TRBJ1-1, with D maybe TRBD1 (5 bases). Germline values: CDR1 SNHLY, CDR2 FYNNEI. The CDR3 contains 14 residues. Trimming stripped 6 bases from V and 0 bases from J, with 11 bases between. The CDR3 region has the DNA TGTGCCAGCAGCGGGGACTATCTGAACACTGAAGCTTTCTTT. This codes for CASSGDYLNTEAFF.

V gene TRBV12-3 or TRBV12-4 combines with J gene TRBJ1-4; 9 bases match TRBD1. The V segment lost 2 bases and the J segment 16 bases; nucleotides outside the gene matches: 8. CDR3 length: 13 amino acids. CDR3 DNA sequence: TGTGCCAGCAGTTTACTGGGACAGGGTGGACCGTTTTTT. It specifies CASSLLGQGGPFF.

The chain combines TRBV21-1 with TRBJ2-5; TRBD2, the table's D call, lacks a check against the DNA. TRBV21-1 counts as a pseudogene. This CDR3 has 15 amino acids. The CDR3: CASSKEASREETQYF. The CDR3 DNA follows: TGTGCCAGCAGCAAAGAGGCTAGCAGAGAGGAGACCCAGTACTTC.